The clone carrying this T cell receptor (beta chain) has a handful of counts. The antigen is not known. Germline loops: CDR1 SGHTA, CDR2 FQGNSA. CDR3 length: 16 amino acids. Trimming took 6 bases from V and 0 from J, leaving 15 bases between them. Total RNA came from unfractionated whole blood. The data stem from a study of human T cells and chemical hapten exposure. Overall study context: Largely, small differences in pooled library volume made per-sample TCR yields vary. Findings and limits, study-wide: The number of TCRs above 1 in 1000 frequency did not change after DPC sensitization.

The library labeled individual cDNA molecules by adding unique molecular identifiers to them. Original analysis: With a range of 23,224 to 690,600, the median per sample was 95,638 TCRs. TCRdb itself ran the 5' RACE reads through MiXCR, one entry per CDR3 protein. TCRdb's processing, not the study's, gives the V and J calls here. The sample records approximately 80,000 distinct CDR3 sequences, about 16% being singletons. The chain uses TRBV7-2 and TRBJ1-3; TRBD1 might be the D (5 bases). This TCR came from a female donor in good health. CDR3 residues: CASSSDMGLSGNTIYF. The DNA of the CDR3 is TGTGCCAGCAGTTCCGACATGGGGCTCTCTGGAAACACCATATATTTT.